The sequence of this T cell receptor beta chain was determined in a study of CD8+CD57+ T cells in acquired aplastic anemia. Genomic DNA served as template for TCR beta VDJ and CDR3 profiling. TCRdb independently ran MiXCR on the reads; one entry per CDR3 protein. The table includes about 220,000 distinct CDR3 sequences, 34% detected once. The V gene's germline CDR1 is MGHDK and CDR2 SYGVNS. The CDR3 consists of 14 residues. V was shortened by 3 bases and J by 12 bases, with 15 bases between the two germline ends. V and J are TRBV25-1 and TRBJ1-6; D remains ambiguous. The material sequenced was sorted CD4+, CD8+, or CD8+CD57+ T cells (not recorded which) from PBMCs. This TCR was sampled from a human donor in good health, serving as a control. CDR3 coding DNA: TGTGCCAGCAGTGATGGACGGGGTTTTGGACCCCTCCACTTT. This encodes CASSDGRGFGPLHF.